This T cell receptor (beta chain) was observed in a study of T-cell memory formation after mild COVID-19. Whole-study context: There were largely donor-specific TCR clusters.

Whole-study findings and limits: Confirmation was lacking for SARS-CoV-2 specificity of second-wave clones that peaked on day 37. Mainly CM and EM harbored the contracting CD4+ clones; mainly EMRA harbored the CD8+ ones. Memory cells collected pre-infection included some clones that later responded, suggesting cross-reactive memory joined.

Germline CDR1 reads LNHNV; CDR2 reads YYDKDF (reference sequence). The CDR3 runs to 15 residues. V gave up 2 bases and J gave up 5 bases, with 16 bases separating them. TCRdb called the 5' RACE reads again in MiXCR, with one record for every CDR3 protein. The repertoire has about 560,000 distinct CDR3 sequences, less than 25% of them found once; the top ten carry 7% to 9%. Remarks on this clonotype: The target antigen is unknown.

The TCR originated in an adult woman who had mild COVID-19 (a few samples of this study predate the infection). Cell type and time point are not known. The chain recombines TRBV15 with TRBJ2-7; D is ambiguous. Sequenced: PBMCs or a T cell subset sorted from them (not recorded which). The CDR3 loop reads CATSRTRARLDEQYF. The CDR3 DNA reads TGTGCCACCAGCAGAACCCGGGCCCGCCTGGACGAGCAGTACTTC.